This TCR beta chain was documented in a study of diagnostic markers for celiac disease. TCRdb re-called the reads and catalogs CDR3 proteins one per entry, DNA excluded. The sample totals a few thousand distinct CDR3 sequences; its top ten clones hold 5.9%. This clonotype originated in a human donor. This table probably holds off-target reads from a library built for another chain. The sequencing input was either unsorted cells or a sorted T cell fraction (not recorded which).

CDR3 sequence: CSRTSGRVYEQFF. The chain carries TRBV20-1 and TRBJ2-1; lacking DNA, the TRBD2 call made by TCRdb goes unchecked. The CDR3 runs 13 residues. Looked up from germline, CDR1 is DFQATT and CDR2 is SNEGSKA (reference sequence).